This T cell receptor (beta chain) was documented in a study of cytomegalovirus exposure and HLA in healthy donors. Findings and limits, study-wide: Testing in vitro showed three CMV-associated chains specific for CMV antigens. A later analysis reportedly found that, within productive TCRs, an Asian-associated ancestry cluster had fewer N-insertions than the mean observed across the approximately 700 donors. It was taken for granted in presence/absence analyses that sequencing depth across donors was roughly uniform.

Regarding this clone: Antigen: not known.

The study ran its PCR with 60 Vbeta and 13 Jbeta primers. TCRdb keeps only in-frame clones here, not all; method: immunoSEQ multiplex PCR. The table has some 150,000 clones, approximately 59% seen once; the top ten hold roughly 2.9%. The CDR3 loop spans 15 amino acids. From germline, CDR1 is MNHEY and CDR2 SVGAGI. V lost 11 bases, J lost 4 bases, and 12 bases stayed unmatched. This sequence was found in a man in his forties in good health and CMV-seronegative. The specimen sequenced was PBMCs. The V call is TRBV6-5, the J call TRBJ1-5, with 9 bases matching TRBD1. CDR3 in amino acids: CACKSGTGLNQPQHF. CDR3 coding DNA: TGTGCCTGCAAATCCGGGACAGGGCTTAATCAGCCCCAGCATTTT.